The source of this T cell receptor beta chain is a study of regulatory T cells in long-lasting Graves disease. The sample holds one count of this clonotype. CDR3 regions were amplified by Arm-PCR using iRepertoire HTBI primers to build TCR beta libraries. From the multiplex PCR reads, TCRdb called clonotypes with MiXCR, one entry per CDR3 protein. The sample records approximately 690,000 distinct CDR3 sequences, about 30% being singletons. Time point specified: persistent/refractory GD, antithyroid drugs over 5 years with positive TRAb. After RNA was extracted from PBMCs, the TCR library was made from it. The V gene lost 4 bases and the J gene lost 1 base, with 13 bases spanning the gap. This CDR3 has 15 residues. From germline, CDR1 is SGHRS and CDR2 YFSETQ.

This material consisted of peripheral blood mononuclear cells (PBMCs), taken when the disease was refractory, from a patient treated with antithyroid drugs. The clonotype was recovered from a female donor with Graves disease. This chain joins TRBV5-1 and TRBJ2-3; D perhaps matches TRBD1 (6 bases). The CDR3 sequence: CASSAYRAGTDTQYF. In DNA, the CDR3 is TGCGCCAGCAGCGCCTACAGGGCTGGCACAGATACGCAGTATTTT. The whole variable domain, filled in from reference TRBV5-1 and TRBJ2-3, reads KAGVTQTPRYLIKTRGQQVTLSCSPISGHRSVSWYQQTPGQGLQFLFEYFSETQRNKGNFPGRFSGRQFSNSRSEMNVSTLELGDSALYLCASSAYRAGTDTQYFGPGTRLTVL.